The source of this TCR beta chain is a study of blood T cells in healthy people across ages. Study findings and constraints: TCR beta diversity, measured per million T cells, fell in a roughly linear way with age.

Concerning this clonotype: Antigen unknown.

Alongside a J-beta primer mix, a sample-barcoded 5' primer served in a second PCR lasting roughly 7 to 11 cycles. Every single cDNA molecule received a tag from a template-switch adaptor with 12 random nucleotides. Using its own MiXCR run on the 5' RACE reads, TCRdb lists one record per CDR3 protein. Seen here are about 970,000 distinct CDR3 sequences, roughly 51% observed once, and the top ten hold 20% to 25%. Germline V gives CDR1 MDHEN, CDR2 SYDVKM. This CDR3 has 16 amino acids. The V and J ends lost 3 bases and 5 bases, in that order; junction bases with no gene match: 7. Sequencing input: blood. The sequence was obtained from a woman aged 60-70 years in good health. The V call is TRBV28, the J call TRBJ2-2; 9 nucleotides match TRBD2. The CDR3 loop is CASSLAPAGGTGELFF. The DNA for the CDR3 is TGTGCCAGCAGTTTGGCCCCAGCGGGAGGAACCGGGGAGCTGTTTTTT. The whole variable domain, remainder taken from reference TRBV28 and TRBJ2-2, is DVKVTQSSRYLVKRTGEKVFLECVQDMDHENMFWYRQDPGLGLRLIYFSYDVKMKEKGDIPEGYSVSREKKERFSLILESASTNQTSMYLCASSLAPAGGTGELFFGEGSRLTVL.